Presented here are 7 T cell receptor beta chains from one specimen sequenced in a study of blood T cell repertoires in COVID-19. Using immunoSEQ multiplex PCR, the repertoire was profiled, and TCRdb retains in-frame clones only, with some absent. Here the sample spans 150,000 to 200,000 clones, 90% being singletons. Sample: peripheral blood. All receptors derive from a man in his 60s with active or convalescent COVID-19.

This chain uses TRBV12-3 or TRBV12-4 with TRBJ1-2; TRBD1 is a possible D gene (5 bases). The CDR3 spans 12 residues. Trimming took 6 bases from V and 4 from J, leaving 9 bases between them. The CDR3 region is CASRRDLYGYTF. CDR3 coding DNA: TGTGCCAGCAGGCGGGACCTCTATGGCTACACCTTC.

The V call is TRBV3-1 (or the pseudogene TRBV3-2), the J call TRBJ2-5; D gene unclear. The CDR3 totals 14 residues. V was cut by 0 bases and J by 1 base, with 6 bases left in between. Germline CDR1 and CDR2: LGHDT and YNNKEL (reference sequence). CDR3 coding DNA: TGTGCCAGCAGCCAAGAGAGAATCCAAGAGACCCAGTACTTC. Protein: CASSQERIQETQYF.

Concerning this clone itself: At one end, the junction sequence differs from germline, possibly due to a read error. J is TRBJ1-6 and V is TRBV7-2; 9 bases are a match to TRBD1. The CDR3 contains 15 residues. Germline V gene data show CDR1 as SGHTA and CDR2 as FQGNSA. DNA for the CDR3: TGTGCCAGCAGCTTTACAGGGGGCTATCATTCACCCCTCCACTTT. Protein sequence: CASSFTGGYHSPLHF.

J is TRBJ1-1 and V is TRBV21-1; the table's TRBD1 call for D was not verified on the DNA. TRBV21-1 is assigned pseudogene status. The length of the CDR3 is 17 residues. In DNA, the CDR3 is TGTGCCAGCACCCACAGGGTATCCGCCAATCTGAACACTGAAGCTTTCTTT. Its protein product is CASTHRVSANLNTEAFF.

The genes are TRBV2 and TRBJ1-3; D might be TRBD1 (6 bases). This CDR3 is built from 15 residues. CDR1 and CDR2 from the germline V gene are SNHLY and FYNNEI. V dropped 8 bases and J dropped 3 bases, with 17 bases sitting between them. The CDR3 region has the DNA TGTGCCAGCGCTAGCCAGGGGTACGGTGGAAACACCATATATTTT. Its protein product is CASASQGYGGNTIYF.

The rearrangement uses TRBV27 and TRBJ1-1; the match to TRBD1 covers 11 bases. This CDR3 has 14 amino acids. V shed 5 bases and J 3 bases; nucleotides not matched to a gene: 2. Germline V CDR1 and CDR2: MNHEY, SMNVEV (reference sequence). The CDR3: CASSRDRGYTEAFF. The CDR3 coding sequence is TGTGCCAGCAGTCGGGACAGGGGGTACACTGAAGCTTTCTTT.

The chain joins TRBV27 to TRBJ2-7; the match to TRBD1 covers 7 bases. This CDR3 is 12 amino acids long. Germline V lookup: CDR1 MNHEY, CDR2 SMNVEV (reference sequence). Trimming at V came to 3 bases and at J to 7 bases, leaving 3 bases not matched to a gene. CDR3 region: CASSFSGGEQYF. CDR3 nucleotides: TGTGCCAGCAGTTTCTCAGGGGGTGAGCAGTACTTC.